This passage covers 8 T cell receptor beta chains from one sample sequenced in a study of tumor and adjacent non-tumor tissue in lung cancer (dated by TCRdb to the late 2010s). RNA was isolated from bulk, unsorted tissue, and RNA quality was assessed with a NanoDrop ND-1000 and an Agilent 2100. For the normal lung samples, distant non-tumor tissue was collected more than 3 cm away from the tumor edge. Receptor amplification or capture employed multiplex PCR. The instrument given in TCRdb is Illumina HiSeq 2500. TCRbeta libraries were constructed through three rounds of nested PCR with primers (Table S4) according to protocols adapted from ARM-PCR. TCRdb reworked the public reads: Q25 trimming with fastp, MiXCR clone assembly, productive beta chains retained. Every distinct CDR3 protein forms one entry, paired with its most common genes and DNA. This sample comprises 100,000 or so distinct CDR3 sequences, approximately 60% of them detected only once. The ten largest clones take up less than 20% of the sample.

Material for sequencing was distant non-tumor lung tissue. The source is a man in his thirties or forties with non-small cell lung cancer.

This clonotype was counted many times. The rearrangement joins TRBV20-1 to TRBJ2-1; D uncertain. The germline CDR1 and CDR2 sequences are DFQATT and SNEGSKA (reference sequence). V lost 0 bases and J lost 8, with 8 bases in between. There are 12 residues in the CDR3. The CDR3 here is CSARDDWDEQFF. The DNA of the CDR3 is TGCAGTGCTAGAGACGACTGGGATGAGCAGTTCTTC.

A remark on this clonotype: As the CDR3 is not closed by the conserved phenylalanine or tryptophan, this likely results from a read error. Because the CDR3's place on the DNA is in doubt, the DNA is left out and the CDR3 is given as listed by TCRdb. The gene calls are TRBV5-6 and TRBJ1-2; the table's D call TRBD1 went unverified against the DNA. The germline CDR1 and CDR2 sequences are SGHDT and YYEEEE. Both ends counted, the CDR3 spans 13 residues. The CDR3 loop reads CAITKDRLTGYTL.

Comments on this clonotype: A clone one base away is much larger, so this may be a read error. The rearrangement links TRBV12-3 or TRBV12-4 to TRBJ2-5; D not resolved. There are 13 residues in the CDR3. The DNA of the CDR3 is TGTGCCAGCAGTTTAGGATACCAAGAGACCCTGTACTTC. It codes for CASSLGYQETLYF.

J is TRBJ1-5 and V is TRBV7-2; D might be TRBD1 (5 bases). V gave up 4 bases and J gave up 9 bases, with 16 bases separating them. Looked up from germline, CDR1 is SGHTA and CDR2 is FQGNSA. The CDR3 consists of 14 residues. The CDR3 here is CASSSGTGGGPQHF. Written as DNA, the CDR3 is TGTGCCAGCAGCTCCGGGACCGGGGGAGGGCCCCAGCATTTT.

This clonotype was counted a few times. The genes are TRBV12-5 and TRBJ2-1, with 9 bases that match TRBD1. The CDR3 totals 18 residues. Germline V gives CDR1 LGHNT, CDR2 FRNRAP. The trim removed 8 bases at V and 5 bases at J, leaving 19 bases unmatched. CDR3 bases: TGTGCTAGTACCGCCGGGACAGGGTCGCTAGTGCCCAACAATGAGCAGTTCTTC. Residues: CASTAGTGSLVPNNEQFF.

In its sample, this clonotype was seen a few times. The J gene is TRBJ2-1, the V gene TRBV11-2; D gene uncertain. The end of the DNA fits TRBJ2-7 better, so the J call may be wrong. The CDR3 runs 14 residues. Germline-derived CDR1 and CDR2 are SGHAT and FQNNGV. CDR3 in amino acids: CASSLDDTDIKQYF. CDR3 bases: TGTGCCAGCAGCTTAGATGATACTGACATAAAGCAGTACTTC.

In this sample, this clonotype turned up a few times. The final CDR3 position lacks the conserved phenylalanine or tryptophan, pointing to a likely read error. The rearrangement joins TRBV20-1 to TRBJ2-3, with D tentatively TRBD2 (6 bases). CDR3 size: 13 residues. V was shortened by 7 bases and J by 6 bases, with 17 bases between the two germline ends. In germline, CDR1 is DFQATT, CDR2 SNEGSKA (reference sequence). The CDR3 nucleotides are TGCAGTGTTACCCGTGGGAGGACGGATACGCAGTATTTG. As protein: CSVTRGRTDTQYL.

Comments on this clonotype: A single base separates this from a much larger clone, so it may be a read error. The J gene is TRBJ1-1, the V gene TRBV5-6; D gene ambiguous. CDR3 length: 15 residues. CDR1 is SGHDT and CDR2 is YYEEEE in the germline V gene. V was shortened by 0 bases and J by 0 bases, with 9 bases between the two germline ends. CDR3 amino acids: CASSLGVGMNTEAFF. In DNA form, the CDR3 reads TGTGCCAGCAGCTTGGGGGTGGGCATGAACACTGAAGCTTTCTTT.